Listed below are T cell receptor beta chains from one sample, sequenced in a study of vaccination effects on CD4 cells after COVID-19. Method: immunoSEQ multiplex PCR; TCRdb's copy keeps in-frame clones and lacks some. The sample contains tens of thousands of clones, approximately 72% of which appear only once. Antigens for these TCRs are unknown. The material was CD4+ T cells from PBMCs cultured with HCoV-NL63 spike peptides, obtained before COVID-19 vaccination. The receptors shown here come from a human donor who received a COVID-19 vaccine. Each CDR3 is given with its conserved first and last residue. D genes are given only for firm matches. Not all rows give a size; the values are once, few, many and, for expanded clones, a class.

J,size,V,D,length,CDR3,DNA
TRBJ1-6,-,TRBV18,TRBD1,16,CASSPRSGQGGSPLHF,TGTGCCAGCTCACCCCGATCCGGACAGGGGGGGTCACCCCTCCACTTT
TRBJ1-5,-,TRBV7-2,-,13,CASSEGGGQPQHF,TGTGCCAGCAGCGAGGGAGGGGGTCAGCCCCAGCATTTT
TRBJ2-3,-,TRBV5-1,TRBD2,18,CASSPTSGGVPSTDTQYF,TGCGCCAGCAGCCCCACTAGCGGGGGGGTTCCTAGCACAGATACGCAGTATTTT
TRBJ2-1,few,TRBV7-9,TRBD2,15,CASSSRTSGVDEQFF,TGTGCCAGCAGCTCGAGGACTAGCGGGGTAGATGAGCAGTTCTTC
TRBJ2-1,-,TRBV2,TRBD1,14,CASSLGTDYNEQFF,TGTGCCAGCAGTCTCGGGACAGACTACAATGAGCAGTTCTTC
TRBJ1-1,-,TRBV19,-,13,CASSISIRVEAFF,TGTGCCAGTAGTATAAGCATTAGGGTTGAAGCTTTCTTT
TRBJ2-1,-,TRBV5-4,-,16,CASSLAGGQAYNEQFF,TGTGCCAGCAGCTTGGCCGGGGGGCAGGCCTACAATGAGCAGTTCTTC
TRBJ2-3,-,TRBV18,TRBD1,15,CASSRGQGAIDTQYF,TGTGCCAGCTCACGTGGACAGGGGGCGATAGATACGCAGTATTTT
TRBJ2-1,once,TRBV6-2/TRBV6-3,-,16,CASSQRRRGSYNEQFF,TGTGCCAGCAGCCAGAGGAGGCGGGGATCCTACAATGAGCAGTTCTTC
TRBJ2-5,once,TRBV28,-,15,CASSYTGPPLETQYF,TGTGCCAGCAGTTATACCGGGCCACCCCTAGAGACCCAGTACTTC
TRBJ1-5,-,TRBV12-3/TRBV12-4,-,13,CASSFTANQPQHF,TGTGCCAGCAGTTTCACAGCCAATCAGCCCCAGCATTTT
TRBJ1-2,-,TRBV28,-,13,CASRRVSSIGYTF,TGTGCCAGCCGGCGAGTCTCTTCTATTGGCTACACCTTC
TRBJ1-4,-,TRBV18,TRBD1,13,CASSGTENEKLFF,TGTGCCAGCTCAGGGACAGAGAATGAAAAACTGTTTTTT
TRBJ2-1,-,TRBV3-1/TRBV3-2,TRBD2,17,CASSQDSLAGGPNEQFF,TGTGCCAGCAGCCAAGATTCCCTAGCGGGGGGGCCGAATGAGCAGTTCTTC
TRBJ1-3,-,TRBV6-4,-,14,CASSSWTDGNTIYF,TGTGCCAGCAGTTCCTGGACTGACGGAAACACCATATATTTT
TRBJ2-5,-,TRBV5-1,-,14,CASSRRTDEETQYF,TGCGCCAGCAGCCGCCGGACAGATGAAGAGACCCAGTACTTC
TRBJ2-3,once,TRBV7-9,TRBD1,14,CASSLGTGTDTQYF,TGTGCCAGCAGCTTAGGGACAGGGACAGATACGCAGTATTTT
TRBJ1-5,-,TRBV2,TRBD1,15,CASSGTGGGNQPQHF,TGTGCCAGCAGTGGGACAGGGGGGGGCAATCAGCCCCAGCATTTT